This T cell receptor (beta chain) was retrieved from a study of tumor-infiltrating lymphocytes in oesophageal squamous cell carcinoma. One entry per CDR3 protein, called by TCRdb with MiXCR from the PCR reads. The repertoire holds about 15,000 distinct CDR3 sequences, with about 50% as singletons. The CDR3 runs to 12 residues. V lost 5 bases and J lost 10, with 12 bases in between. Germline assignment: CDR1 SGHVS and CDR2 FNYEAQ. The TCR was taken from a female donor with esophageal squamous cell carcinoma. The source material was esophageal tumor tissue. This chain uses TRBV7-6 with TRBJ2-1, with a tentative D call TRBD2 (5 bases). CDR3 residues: CASSPVGAEQFF. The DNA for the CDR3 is TGTGCCAGCAGCCCTGTGGGAGCGGAGCAGTTCTTC.